This T cell receptor beta chain comes out of a study of blood T cell repertoires in COVID-19. Sequencing used immunoSEQ multiplex PCR; TCRdb keeps in-frame clones, though not all of them. The sample records around 220,000 clones, 85% to 90% being singletons. Sequenced: PBMCs or T cells enriched from blood (not recorded which). This receptor was taken from a woman between 45 and 60 years old with acute COVID-19.

CDR3 loop: CSASDAGGNNEQFF. The CDR3 DNA reads as TGCAGTGCTAGTGACGCGGGAGGGAACAATGAGCAGTTCTTC. The chain combines TRBV20-1 with TRBJ2-1; TRBD2 matches 9 bases. CDR1 and CDR2 (germline): DFQATT, SNEGSKA (reference sequence). CDR3 length: 14 amino acids. Unmatched junction bases numbered 5, after V lost 3 bases and J lost 5 bases.